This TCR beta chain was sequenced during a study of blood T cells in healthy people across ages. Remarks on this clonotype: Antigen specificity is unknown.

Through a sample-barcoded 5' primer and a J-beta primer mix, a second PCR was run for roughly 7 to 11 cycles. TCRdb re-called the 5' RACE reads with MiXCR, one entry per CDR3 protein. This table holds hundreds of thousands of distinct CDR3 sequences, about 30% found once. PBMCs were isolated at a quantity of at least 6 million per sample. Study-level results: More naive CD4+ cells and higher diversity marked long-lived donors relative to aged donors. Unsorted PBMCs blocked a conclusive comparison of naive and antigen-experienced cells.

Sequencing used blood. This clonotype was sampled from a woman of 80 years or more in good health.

CDR3 region: CASSLGTQGSTDTQYF. The CDR3 DNA reads as TGCGCCAGCAGCTTGGGGACACAGGGGAGCACAGATACGCAGTATTTT. V and J are TRBV5-1 and TRBJ2-3; TRBD1 matches at 7 bases. The CDR3 extends over 16 amino acids. The trim removed 0 bases at V and 0 bases at J, leaving 4 bases unmatched. Germline CDR1 and CDR2: SGHRS and YFSETQ.